This T cell receptor beta chain was captured in a study of T-cell reconstitution after alpha-beta-depleted transplantation in children. Findings and limits, study-wide: Day-60 TCRbeta diversity that was high in some patients was derived from surviving recipient T cells and thymic progenitors. A year had passed since transplant, and T-cell counts and diversity by then came mostly from newly produced T cells. Two months or so post-transplant, alpha-beta T cells reportedly derived from several hundred expanded graft clones.

This clonotype was detected many times. Its antigen is unidentified. Preparation of the TCRbeta library was carried out with unique molecular identifiers. From the PCR reads, TCRdb called clonotypes with MiXCR, one entry per CDR3 protein. The sample has hundreds of thousands of distinct CDR3 sequences, more than 20% seen once. The CDR3 contains 14 residues. Looked up from germline, CDR1 is SQVTM and CDR2 is ANQGSEA. V lost 5 bases, J lost 6 bases, and 4 bases stayed unmatched. Sequencing was performed on PBMCs, mostly from graft donor cells, taken 360 days after TCRalphabeta/CD19-depleted stem cell transplant. This clonotype originated in a boy younger than two who had a stem cell transplant for acute myeloid leukemia, so the T cells may come from the graft donor. The J gene is TRBJ2-1, the V gene TRBV29-1, with 13 bases that match TRBD2. The CDR3 loop reads CSVQTSGGANEQFF. CDR3 bases: TGCAGCGTTCAAACTAGCGGGGGGGCCAATGAGCAGTTCTTC.